This T cell receptor (beta chain) was identified during a study of high-grade serous ovarian cancer treatment subgroups. Overall study results and limits: Higher neoantigen levels went with greater TCR clonal relatedness.

This clone was picked up a small number of times. Its antigen is still unknown. The CDR3 is made up of 11 amino acids. Per the germline V gene, CDR1 is MNHEY and CDR2 is SVGAGI. Trimming pared 2 bases from V and 8 bases from J, leaving 3 bases between. Tumor samples were obtained before definitive surgery or chemotherapy. TCRdb's copy holds only in-frame clones and misses some; the assay was immunoSEQ multiplex PCR. This sample yields thousands of clones, of which about 62% are seen a single time; around 6.2% belongs to the top ten. Source material: tumor tissue. The origin of this receptor is a human donor with high-grade serous ovarian cancer. V gene TRBV6-5 combines with J gene TRBJ1-4; the D is unclear. CDR3 sequence: CASSYREKLFF. The CDR3 nucleotides are TGTGCCAGCAGTTACCGGGAAAAACTGTTTTTT.